Below, 17 T cell receptor beta chains from the same sample are listed, as sequenced in a study of T-cell memory formation after mild COVID-19. TCRdb reprocessed the 5' RACE reads via MiXCR and lists one record per CDR3 protein. The table lists about 440,000 distinct CDR3 sequences, around 19% of them singletons. The sample taken for sequencing was PBMCs or a T cell subset sorted from them (not recorded which). The receptors were gathered from an adult woman who had mild COVID-19 (a few samples of this study predate the infection). Cell type and time point are not known.

This clonotype came up a few times. V usage is TRBV20-1 and J usage is TRBJ2-2; 7 nucleotides match TRBD1. The CDR3 has 14 residues. CDR1 is DFQATT and CDR2 is SNEGSKA in the germline V gene (reference sequence). J was trimmed by 2 bases and V by 5 bases; bases with no gene match: 5. For the CDR3, the DNA is TGCAGTGCTCCGGGACAGCTTAACACCGGGGAGCTGTTTTTT. Translating it yields CSAPGQLNTGELFF.

The chain joins TRBV20-1 to TRBJ1-5; maybe TRBD1 (5 bases). Between the trimmed V and J ends, which lost 0 bases and 0 bases, there was a span of 18 bases. Germline-derived CDR1 and CDR2 are DFQATT and SNEGSKA (reference sequence). This CDR3 spans 18 amino acids. CDR3 sequence: CSARDSGWGGYSNQPQHF. CDR3 DNA sequence: TGCAGTGCTAGAGATTCCGGATGGGGGGGGTATAGCAATCAGCCCCAGCATTTT.

The J gene is TRBJ1-2, the V gene TRBV7-9; 7 bases are shared with TRBD1. The trim removed 2 bases at V and 6 bases at J, leaving 21 bases unmatched. Germline assignment: CDR1 SEHNR and CDR2 FQNEAQ (reference sequence). CDR3 length: 19 residues. The CDR3 reads CASSLHRGLAAWGYDGYTF. CDR3 nucleotides: TGTGCCAGCAGCTTACACAGGGGTTTGGCAGCGTGGGGATACGATGGCTACACCTTC.

The chain combines TRBV12-3 or TRBV12-4 with TRBJ1-1, with D tentatively TRBD1 (5 bases). Trimming cost V 4 bases and J 0 bases, with 21 bases left between them. This CDR3 comprises 18 residues. The CDR3 here is CASSSPMGRGGVNTEAFF. CDR3 nucleotide sequence: TGTGCCAGCAGTTCCCCTATGGGGAGGGGAGGGGTGAACACTGAAGCTTTCTTT.

Here the CDR3 DNA reads TGCAGCCCGTGGGAGGGGACTAGCTTAAAAGAGACCCAGTACTTC. It is translated as CSPWEGTSLKETQYF. This rearrangement joins TRBV20-1 to TRBJ2-5; the match to TRBD2 covers 9 bases. CDR3 size: 15 residues. The germline CDR1 and CDR2 sequences are DFQATT and SNEGSKA (reference sequence).

This clonotype has more than one count but fewer than ten. The V gene is TRBV11-2, the J gene TRBJ1-6; possible D gene TRBD1, 5 bases. Between the trimmed V and J ends, which lost 3 bases and 9 bases, there was a span of 18 bases. CDR1 is SGHAT and CDR2 is FQNNGV in the germline V gene. The CDR3 covers 16 residues. CDR3 loop: CASSFPDTRRSSPLHF. The CDR3 nucleotides read TGTGCCAGCAGCTTCCCGGACACCCGGCGGAGTTCACCCCTCCACTTT.

The rearrangement joins TRBV15 to TRBJ1-1, with TRBD1 identical over 9 bases. V lost 3 bases, J lost 4 bases, and 6 bases stayed unmatched. This CDR3 has 15 amino acids. Per germline, CDR1 LNHNV and CDR2 YYDKDF (reference sequence). The CDR3 region has the DNA TGTGCCACCAGCAGTGGGGGACAGGGAGGCACTGAAGCTTTCTTT. This codes for CATSSGGQGGTEAFF.

This clonotype was observed a few times. Written as DNA, the CDR3 is TGTGCCAGTAGTACCAGCGGGAGGGCCAGGGGCTACGAGCAGTACTTC. Encoded protein: CASSTSGRARGYEQYF. The chain links TRBV19 to TRBJ2-7; 10 nucleotides agree with TRBD2. Germline V CDR1 and CDR2: LNHDA, SQIVND (reference sequence). Germline trimming cut 4 bases from V and 3 bases from J; bases unmatched to any gene: 9. CDR3 length: 16 amino acids. The complete variable domain, with remaining parts taken from reference TRBV19 and TRBJ2-7, reads DGGITQSPKYLFRKEGQNVTLSCEQNLNHDAMYWYRQDPGQGLRLIYYSQIVNDFQKGDIAEGYSVSREKKESFPLTVTSAQKNPTAFYLCASSTSGRARGYEQYFGPGTRLTVT.

This clonotype was counted between two and nine times. This chain links TRBV7-8 with TRBJ2-5, with D perhaps matching TRBD1 (6 bases). Trimming stripped 3 bases from V and 5 bases from J, with 19 bases between. This CDR3 is 16 amino acids long. Germline lookup yields CDR1 SGHVS and CDR2 FQNEAQ. The CDR3 sequence: CASSFLPGERGETQYF. CDR3 nucleotide sequence: TGTGCCAGCAGCTTCTTGCCAGGGGAAAGGGGCGAGACCCAGTACTTC.

The chain has TRBV18 and TRBJ2-5, with D perhaps being TRBD1 or TRBD2 (5 bases each). The V gene lost 2 bases and the J gene lost 7 bases, with 14 bases spanning the gap. CDR1 and CDR2 from the germline V gene are KGHSH and LQKENI. The CDR3 spans 14 residues. The CDR3 sequence is CASSPETVEGTQYF. In nucleotides, the CDR3 is TGTGCCAGCTCACCAGAGACAGTCGAGGGGACCCAGTACTTC.

This clonotype has just a few counts. V is TRBV2 and J is TRBJ1-1; D uncertain. The CDR3 spans 14 residues. Germline V CDR1 and CDR2: SNHLY, FYNNEI. V lost 4 bases to trimming and J lost 0 bases, with 9 bases between them. CDR3 sequence reads: CASSGKALNTEAFF. In DNA form, the CDR3 reads TGTGCCAGCAGTGGTAAGGCCCTGAACACTGAAGCTTTCTTT. Looking up the rest from reference TRBV2 and TRBJ1-1 gives the full variable domain: EPEVTQTPSHQVTQMGQEVILRCVPISNHLYFYWYRQILGQKVEFLVSFYNNEISEKSEIFDDQFSVERPDGSNFTLKIRSTKLEDSAMYFCASSGKALNTEAFFGQGTRLTVV.

V and J are TRBV5-1 and TRBJ1-1; 8 bases are a match to TRBD1. Per germline, CDR1 SGHRS and CDR2 YFSETQ. Trimming at V came to 7 bases and at J to 8 bases, leaving 7 bases not matched to a gene. The length of the CDR3 is 12 residues. CDR3 sequence (DNA): TGCGCCAGCCTGGCACAGGGGGGCGAAGCTTTCTTT. It specifies CASLAQGGEAFF.

The chain is built from TRBV27 and TRBJ1-1; 11 nucleotides match TRBD1. CDR1 is MNHEY and CDR2 is SMNVEV in the germline V gene (reference sequence). The J segment lost 4 bases and the V segment lost 10 bases, leaving 8 bases of the junction unmatched. The CDR3 totals 14 residues. As DNA, the CDR3 is TGTGCCACCCGCCGGGACAGGGGGAGCACTGAAGCTTTCTTT. As protein: CATRRDRGSTEAFF.

The V and J genes are TRBV28 and TRBJ1-2, with TRBD1 matching 8 bases. CDR3 length: 16 residues. CDR1 is MDHEN and CDR2 is SYDVKM in the germline V gene. Trimming removed 2 bases from V and 2 bases from J; junction bases left unmatched: 7. The CDR3 coding sequence is TGTGCCAGCAGTTTAGGGCCCGGGACAGGCAACTATGGCTACACCTTC. It yields the protein CASSLGPGTGNYGYTF.

This clonotype was seen a handful of times. This rearrangement joins TRBV4-2 to TRBJ2-2; 10 nucleotides line up with TRBD2. Unmatched junction bases numbered 3, after V lost 1 base and J lost 1 base. CDR3 length equals 17 residues. Germline V gene sequence: CDR1 LGHNA, CDR2 YNFKEQ. CDR3 DNA sequence: TGTGCCAGCAGCCAAGCCTCTAGCGGGAGGAACACCGGGGAGCTGTTTTTT. It specifies CASSQASSGRNTGELFF.

The gene calls are TRBV5-1 and TRBJ1-2; 8 bases agree with TRBD1. J was trimmed by 3 bases and V by 3 bases; bases with no gene match: 7. Per germline, CDR1 SGHRS and CDR2 YFSETQ. This CDR3 has 15 residues. The CDR3 DNA sequence: TGCGCCAGCAGCTCGGGGGACAGGACGGACTATGGCTACACCTTC. The encoded protein is CASSSGDRTDYGYTF.

This clonotype was picked up many times. The chain has TRBV5-1 and TRBJ2-1, with 9 bases aligning to TRBD1. Germline V CDR1 and CDR2: SGHRS, YFSETQ. The CDR3 has 18 residues. The ends lost 3 bases at V and 0 bases at J; junction bases unmatched: 10. Here the CDR3 reads CASSSLRGQGSSYNEQFF. Written as DNA, the CDR3 is TGCGCCAGCAGCTCCCTTCGGGGACAGGGCAGCTCCTACAATGAGCAGTTCTTC. The full variable domain, its missing parts supplied by reference TRBV5-1 and TRBJ2-1, is KAGVTQTPRYLIKTRGQQVTLSCSPISGHRSVSWYQQTPGQGLQFLFEYFSETQRNKGNFPGRFSGRQFSNSRSEMNVSTLELGDSALYLCASSSLRGQGSSYNEQFFGPGTRLTVL.